This entry lists 23 T cell receptor beta chains sequenced from one sample in a study of shared clonotypes between healthy human individuals. Generated by immunoSEQ multiplex PCR, the TCRdb table keeps only in-frame clones and is missing some. The sample includes 2 million to 2.5 million clones, 93% of them seen just once. Sequenced: naive CD4+ T cells from PBMCs. Subset noted: CD45RA+ positively selected. These receptors came from a man aged 18 to 35 in good health. Some clones in this sample may be carry-over from other donors' samples.

V usage is TRBV5-1 and J usage is TRBJ2-7, with a possible D match to TRBD1 (6 bases). This CDR3 spans 13 amino acids. V shed 7 bases and J shed 3 bases, with 14 bases lying between them. Germline V gives CDR1 SGHRS, CDR2 YFSETQ. The CDR3 spells CASGLQQGYEQYF. The CDR3 DNA sequence: TGCGCCAGCGGATTGCAACAGGGCTACGAGCAGTACTTC.

J is TRBJ2-5 and V is TRBV6-1, with D unresolved. Germline assignment: CDR1 MNHNS and CDR2 SASEGT. The CDR3 loop spans 14 amino acids. V lost 1 base to trimming and J lost 4 bases, with 10 bases between them. The CDR3 reads CASSEGNVGETQYF. CDR3 DNA sequence: TGTGCCAGCAGTGAAGGAAATGTCGGAGAGACCCAGTACTTC.

The V gene is TRBV19, the J gene TRBJ2-5, with 10 bases aligning to TRBD1. The CDR3 runs to 15 residues. CDR1 and CDR2 (germline): LNHDA, SQIVND (reference sequence). V lost 9 bases, J lost 3 bases, and 10 bases stayed unmatched. CDR3 sequence reads: CASRVVGQGKETQYF. CDR3 DNA sequence: TGTGCCAGCCGAGTCGTGGGACAGGGGAAAGAGACCCAGTACTTC.

This clone has more than one count but fewer than ten. V gene TRBV7-3 combines with J gene TRBJ1-5; D ambiguous. Trimming removed 5 bases at V and 0 bases at J, with 2 bases between. The CDR3 spans 12 residues. CDR1 and CDR2 from the germline V gene are SGHTA and FQGTGA. The CDR3 reads CASSVSNQPQHF. In DNA form, the CDR3 reads TGTGCCAGCAGCGTTAGCAATCAGCCCCAGCATTTT.

The rearrangement uses TRBV6-1 and TRBJ2-1; D is possibly TRBD2 (5 bases). Per germline, CDR1 MNHNS and CDR2 SASEGT. V lost 4 bases to trimming and J lost 4 bases, with 17 bases between them. The CDR3 runs to 16 residues. The CDR3 loop is CASSVPGSARYNEQFF. The DNA for the CDR3 is TGTGCCAGCAGTGTCCCGGGTAGCGCCAGATACAATGAGCAGTTCTTC.

A remark on this clone: Other nucleotide sequences in the sample specify the same CDR3. The chain is built from TRBV9 and TRBJ1-5; no firm D call. The CDR3 has 14 residues. Germline V gene sequence: CDR1 SGDLS, CDR2 YYNGEE. The V end was cut by 0 bases, the J end by 3 bases, with 7 bases between. CDR3 DNA sequence: TGTGCCAGCAGCGTAGAGGGTTCCAATCAGCCCCAGCATTTT. Translation gives CASSVEGSNQPQHF.

The CDR3 loop is CASSLLGQGKYQETQYF. DNA for the CDR3: TGTGCCAGCAGTTTATTAGGGCAGGGCAAGTACCAAGAGACCCAGTACTTC. This chain uses TRBV27 with TRBJ2-5, with D maybe TRBD1 (5 bases). CDR3 size: 17 residues. Germline V gives CDR1 MNHEY, CDR2 SMNVEV (reference sequence). Deletions cut 1 base from V and 0 bases from J, with 15 bases between.

V is TRBV19 and J is TRBJ2-6, with TRBD1 as a possible D gene (6 bases). The CDR3 extends over 17 amino acids. Between the trimmed V and J ends, which lost 4 bases and 4 bases, there was a span of 17 bases. Germline CDR1 LNHDA, CDR2 SQIVND (reference sequence). The CDR3 coding sequence is TGTGCCAGTAGTACCCGGACAGTGCAGTTCGGGGCCAACGTCCTGACTTTC. It is translated as CASSTRTVQFGANVLTF.

The chain recombines TRBV19 with TRBJ2-6; D is possibly TRBD1 (6 bases). The CDR3 extends over 15 amino acids. V shed 4 bases and J shed 3 bases, with 10 bases lying between them. CDR1 is LNHDA, CDR2 SQIVND, per germline (reference sequence). CDR3 nucleotides: TGTGCCAGTAGTAGAGGGACATTTGGGGCCAACGTCCTGACTTTC. Translated: CASSRGTFGANVLTF.

This sequence joins TRBV7-2 and TRBJ2-6, with TRBD1 as a possible D gene (7 bases). This CDR3 contains 16 residues. V was clipped by 5 bases and J by 1 base, with 12 bases between them. Germline V lookup: CDR1 SGHTA, CDR2 FQGNSA. The CDR3 region is CASSASGGSGANVLTF. The DNA of the CDR3 is TGTGCCAGCAGCGCCTCAGGGGGGTCTGGGGCCAACGTCCTGACTTTC.

The chain employs TRBV27 and TRBJ2-5, with 12 bases that match TRBD2. Germline V gene data show CDR1 as MNHEY and CDR2 as SMNVEV (reference sequence). V lost 5 bases to trimming and J lost 0 bases; unmatched junction nucleotides: 13. The CDR3 spans 19 residues. Here the CDR3 reads CASSKRTSGTSLYQETQYF. CDR3 DNA: TGTGCCAGCAGTAAGAGGACTAGCGGGACCTCCTTGTACCAAGAGACCCAGTACTTC.

This rearrangement joins TRBV4-1 to TRBJ2-5; 10 bases match TRBD2. CDR3 size: 17 residues. J lost 1 base, V lost 1 base, and 6 bases had no gene match. The germline V gene has CDR1 MGHRA and CDR2 YSYEKL. CDR3 nucleotides: TGCGCCAGCAGCCAAGTATTCCGGACTAGCGGCCAAGAGACCCAGTACTTC. Translation gives CASSQVFRTSGQETQYF.

The chain carries TRBV5-5 and TRBJ1-3; D unclear. Germline V gives CDR1 SGHKS, CDR2 YYEKEE (reference sequence). The CDR3 is made up of 15 amino acids. Trimming removed 3 bases from V and 0 bases from J, with 10 bases in between. Here the CDR3 DNA reads TGTGCCAGCAGCTCGACGGGGATCTCTGGAAACACCATATATTTT. Translated, it gives CASSSTGISGNTIYF.

A word on this clone: Other DNA sequences in the same sample also yield this CDR3. V gene TRBV28 combines with J gene TRBJ2-2; unclear D gene. This CDR3 has 13 residues. Trimming removed 3 bases from V and 4 bases from J, with 6 bases in between. CDR1 and CDR2 from the germline V gene are MDHEN and SYDVKM. The CDR3 nucleotides are TGTGCCAGCAGTTTTTATGGCACCGGGGAGCTGTTTTTT. Encoded protein: CASSFYGTGELFF.

CDR3 region: CAGVARSYNEQFF. The CDR3 bases are TGCGCGGGAGTGGCCCGCTCCTACAATGAGCAGTTCTTC. V is TRBV29-1 and J is TRBJ2-1; 7 nucleotides match TRBD2. Germline V gives CDR1 SQVTM, CDR2 ANQGSEA. The CDR3 totals 13 residues.

This chain connects TRBV30 to TRBJ1-1; D ambiguous. CDR1 is GTSNPN and CDR2 is SVGIG in the germline V gene (reference sequence). The CDR3 contains 13 residues. Trimming removed 8 bases at V and 0 bases at J, with 13 bases between. CDR3 nucleotides: TGTGCCCTCTCGAGAGTTATGAACACTGAAGCTTTCTTT. Amino acids: CALSRVMNTEAFF.

The chain is built from TRBV27 and TRBJ2-7; TRBD2 might be the D (5 bases). The CDR3 extends over 13 amino acids. The germline V gene encodes CDR1 MNHEY and CDR2 SMNVEV (reference sequence). V lost 6 bases, J lost 2 bases, and 11 bases lay in between. The CDR3 nucleotides read TGTGCCAGCAGATCCAGCGGAACCTACGAGCAGTACTTC. Its protein is CASRSSGTYEQYF.

The rearrangement joins TRBV28 to TRBJ2-6, with D hard to call. The CDR3 covers 17 residues. The germline gives CDR1 MDHEN, CDR2 SYDVKM. V was clipped by 3 bases and J by 0 bases, with 12 bases between them. The CDR3 bases are TGTGCCAGCAGTTTCTGGGGTAGGGCCTCTGGGGCCAACGTCCTGACTTTC. Its protein is CASSFWGRASGANVLTF. Drawing the rest from reference TRBV28 and TRBJ2-6, the complete variable domain is DVKVTQSSRYLVKRTGEKVFLECVQDMDHENMFWYRQDPGLGLRLIYFSYDVKMKEKGDIPEGYSVSREKKERFSLILESASTNQTSMYLCASSFWGRASGANVLTFGAGSRLTVL.

The chain links TRBV14 to TRBJ2-2, with 7 positions matching TRBD2. Unmatched junction bases numbered 2, after V lost 4 bases and J lost 6 bases. Germline CDR1 and CDR2: SGHDN and FVKESK. The CDR3 totals 13 residues. CDR3 loop: CASSRGGAGELFF. The CDR3 DNA is TGTGCCAGCAGCCGCGGGGGTGCCGGGGAGCTGTTTTTT.

Here the CDR3 DNA reads TGTGCCAGCAGCCCCGGGGTAGCGGTCTACGAGCAGTACTTC. Protein: CASSPGVAVYEQYF. The chain joins TRBV11-2 to TRBJ2-7, with D maybe TRBD2 (6 bases). The CDR3 is made up of 14 amino acids. Per the germline V gene, CDR1 is SGHAT and CDR2 is FQNNGV. V lost 5 bases, J lost 3 bases, and 14 bases lay in between.

V gene TRBV2 combines with J gene TRBJ2-3; 8 bases line up with TRBD2. The CDR3 consists of 14 residues. Germline-derived CDR1 and CDR2 are SNHLY and FYNNEI. Trimming removed 7 bases from V and 2 bases from J; junction bases left unmatched: 5. This CDR3 is CASTLAGNTDTQYF. CDR3 nucleotides: TGTGCCAGCACCTTAGCGGGAAACACAGATACGCAGTATTTT.

The chain employs TRBV19 and TRBJ2-1, with TRBD2 matching 14 bases. This CDR3 comprises 16 residues. Germline CDR1 is LNHDA and CDR2 is SQIVND (reference sequence). Unmatched junction bases numbered 8, after V lost 6 bases and J lost 7 bases. The chain's CDR3 is CASRGLAGVKGNEQFF. The DNA for the CDR3 is TGTGCCAGTAGGGGACTAGCGGGAGTTAAAGGAAATGAGCAGTTCTTC.

This chain connects TRBV6-5 to TRBJ1-2, with D perhaps matching TRBD1 (5 bases). V was pared by 2 bases and J by 4 bases, with 11 bases between. The V gene's germline CDR1 is MNHEY and CDR2 SVGAGI. This CDR3 is 14 amino acids long. The chain's CDR3 is CASSYAGRGYGYTF. CDR3 coding DNA: TGTGCCAGCAGTTACGCAGGGCGCGGCTATGGCTACACCTTC.